Below are 14 T cell receptor beta chains sequenced from a single sample in a study of identical twins listed by TCRdb under 2016. Libraries were constructed by 5' RACE. The reads were generated on an Illumina HiSeq 2000. Through fastp at Q25 and MiXCR, TCRdb rebuilt clones from the public reads, retaining in-frame beta chains. Under each unique CDR3 protein, matching rows form one entry showing the most common genes and DNA. For this sample the table gives more than 1.5 million distinct CDR3 sequences, of which roughly a third were detected only once. 0.25% to 0.3% of the sample is taken by the ten largest. Sequencing input: cord blood. The receptors originated from a newborn girl in good health.

Concerning this clonotype itself: Mismatch with germline at one junction end may stem from a read error. This rearrangement joins TRBV7-8 to TRBJ1-6, with D tentatively TRBD1 (5 bases). CDR3 length: 12 residues. CDR1 is SGHVS, CDR2 FQNEAQ, per germline. The CDR3 DNA sequence: TGTGCCAGCAGCGGGGGGAATTCACCCCCCCACTTT. This translates into CASSGGNSPPHF.

A single count supports this clonotype. The chain has TRBV3-1 and TRBJ2-5; 12 nucleotides agree with TRBD2. The CDR3 covers 17 residues. Trimming took 0 bases from V and 11 from J; bases not matched to a gene: 13. Germline CDR1 and CDR2: LGHDT and YNNKEL (reference sequence). The CDR3, as DNA: TGTGCCAGCAGCCAAGAGGGCACTAGCGGGAGGCTCAATGAGCAGTACTTC. Residues: CASSQEGTSGRLNEQYF.

This clonotype has just a few counts. The V and J genes are TRBV20-1 and TRBJ2-1; the D gene is possibly TRBD2 (7 bases). Germline CDR1 reads DFQATT; CDR2 reads SNEGSKA (reference sequence). The V end was cut by 4 bases, the J end by 9 bases, with 16 bases between. The CDR3 covers 13 residues. CDR3 sequence reads: CSATEGGRGEQFF. The CDR3 coding sequence is TGCAGTGCTACGGAGGGGGGGCGTGGTGAGCAGTTCTTC.

The chain is built from TRBV9 and TRBJ1-2; D gene uncertain. The germline V and J ends were trimmed by 0 bases and 4 bases, with 10 bases remaining between them. The germline gives CDR1 SGDLS, CDR2 YYNGEE. The CDR3 totals 14 residues. Written as DNA, the CDR3 is TGTGCCAGCAGCGTAGATGGCTCCCTCTATGGCTACACCTTC. This encodes CASSVDGSLYGYTF.

The V gene is TRBV6-1, the J gene TRBJ2-1; 8 bases map to TRBD1. This CDR3 has 16 amino acids. Germline loops: CDR1 MNHNS, CDR2 SASEGT. Losses at the gene ends were 1 base for V and 11 bases for J; bases not matched to a gene: 13. Written as DNA, the CDR3 is TGTGCCAGCAGTGAAGAGCTGGGACAGGTGTTCTTGAAGCAGTTCTTC. Its protein product is CASSEELGQVFLKQFF.

The V and J genes are TRBV21-1 and TRBJ1-5; the table calls TRBD1, which could not be checked here. TRBV21-1 is a pseudogene. The CDR3 runs to 13 residues. The CDR3 DNA is TGTGCCTTCGCCCGGGGAGGCAATCAGCCCCAGCATTTT. Residues: CAFARGGNQPQHF.

V is TRBV6-2 or TRBV6-3 and J is TRBJ1-4; perhaps TRBD1 as D (5 bases). Per the germline V gene, CDR1 is MNHEY and CDR2 is SVGEGT. This CDR3 comprises 14 residues. The V gene lost 4 bases and the J gene lost 7 bases, with 13 bases spanning the gap. The CDR3 loop is CASSSTIGAEKLFF. CDR3 bases: TGTGCCAGCAGTTCCACCATCGGGGCTGAAAAACTGTTTTTT.

This clonotype was recorded at least ten times. CDR3 coding DNA: TGTGCCAGCAGCCAGACAGGGACCCAGTACTTC. Amino acid sequence: CASSQTGTQYF. The rearrangement links TRBV3-1 to TRBJ2-5; a weak D match, TRBD1 (6 bases). The germline CDR1 and CDR2 sequences are LGHDT and YNNKEL (reference sequence). The CDR3 loop spans 11 amino acids. Trimming stripped 3 bases from V and 7 bases from J, with 6 bases between.

This rearrangement joins TRBV4-1 to TRBJ2-4, with no clear D. This CDR3 has 15 amino acids. Germline CDR1 MGHRA, CDR2 YSYEKL. V gave up 2 bases and J gave up 6 bases, with 14 bases separating them. The CDR3 is CASSQRASDVNIQYF. In DNA form, the CDR3 reads TGCGCCAGCAGCCAACGGGCTAGTGATGTAAACATTCAGTACTTC.

V usage is TRBV3-1 and J usage is TRBJ2-4; D perhaps matches TRBD2 (5 bases). Germline CDR1 is LGHDT and CDR2 is YNNKEL (reference sequence). The V end lost 4 bases, the J end lost 3 bases, and 10 bases lay between the germline ends. The CDR3 is made up of 14 amino acids. CDR3 bases: TGTGCCAGCAGCCGAAACCGGGACAAAAACATTCAGTACTTC. Translating it yields CASSRNRDKNIQYF.

The V call is TRBV5-1, the J call TRBJ1-5, with 7 bases fitting TRBD1. Germline lookup yields CDR1 SGHRS and CDR2 YFSETQ. Trimming removed 4 bases from V and 3 bases from J; junction bases left unmatched: 7. The length of the CDR3 is 15 residues. CDR3: CASSLQGGINQPQHF. The CDR3 DNA reads TGCGCCAGCAGCCTTCAGGGGGGGATCAATCAGCCCCAGCATTTT.

The rearrangement joins TRBV10-3 to TRBJ1-1; D might be TRBD1 (6 bases). The CDR3 consists of 18 residues. V shed 4 bases and J shed 1 base, with 22 bases lying between them. Germline V gene data show CDR1 as ENHRY and CDR2 as SYGVKD. Here the CDR3 reads CAISGDIWSHVRNTEAFF. The CDR3 nucleotides read TGTGCCATCAGTGGGGACATCTGGAGCCATGTCAGGAACACTGAAGCTTTCTTT.

This chain links TRBV5-1 with TRBJ2-1; D is possibly TRBD1 (6 bases). Trimming stripped 7 bases from V and 13 bases from J, with 6 bases between. The germline CDR1 and CDR2 sequences are SGHRS and YFSETQ. CDR3 length: 8 amino acids. The CDR3 bases are TGCGCCAGCGGGGGCCAGTTCTTC. This sequence encodes CASGGQFF.

The chain joins TRBV21-1 to TRBJ2-7. TRBV21-1 corresponds to a pseudogene. There are 12 residues in the CDR3. The CDR3 is CASSKNYNEQYF. The CDR3 bases are TGTGCCAGCAGCAAAAACTACAATGAGCAGTACTTC.